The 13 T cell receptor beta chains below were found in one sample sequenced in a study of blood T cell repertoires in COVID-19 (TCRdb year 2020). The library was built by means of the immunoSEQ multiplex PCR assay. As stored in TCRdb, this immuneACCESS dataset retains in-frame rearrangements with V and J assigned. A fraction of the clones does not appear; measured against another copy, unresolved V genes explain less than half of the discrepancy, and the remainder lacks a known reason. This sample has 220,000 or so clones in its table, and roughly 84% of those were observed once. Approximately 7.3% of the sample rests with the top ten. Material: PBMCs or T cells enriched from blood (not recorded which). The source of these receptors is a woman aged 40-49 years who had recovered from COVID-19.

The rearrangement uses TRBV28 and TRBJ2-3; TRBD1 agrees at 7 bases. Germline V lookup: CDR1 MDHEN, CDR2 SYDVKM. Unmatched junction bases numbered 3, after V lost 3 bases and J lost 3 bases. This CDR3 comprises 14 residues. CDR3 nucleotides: TGTGCCAGCAGTTTGGGACAGTTAACAGATACGCAGTATTTT. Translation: CASSLGQLTDTQYF.

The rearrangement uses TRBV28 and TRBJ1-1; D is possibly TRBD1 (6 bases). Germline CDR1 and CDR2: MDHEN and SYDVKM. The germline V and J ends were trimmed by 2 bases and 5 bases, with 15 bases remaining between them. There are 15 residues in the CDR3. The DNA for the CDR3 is TGTGCCAGCAGTTTACCAGGGGATAAAAGAACTGAAGCTTTCTTT. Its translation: CASSLPGDKRTEAFF.

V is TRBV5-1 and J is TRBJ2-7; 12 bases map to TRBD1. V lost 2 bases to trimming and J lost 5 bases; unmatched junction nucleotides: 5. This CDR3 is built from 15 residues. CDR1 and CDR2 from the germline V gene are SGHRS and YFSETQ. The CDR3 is CASSFGTGGINEQYF. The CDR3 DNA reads TGCGCCAGCAGCTTCGGGACAGGGGGCATCAACGAGCAGTACTTC.

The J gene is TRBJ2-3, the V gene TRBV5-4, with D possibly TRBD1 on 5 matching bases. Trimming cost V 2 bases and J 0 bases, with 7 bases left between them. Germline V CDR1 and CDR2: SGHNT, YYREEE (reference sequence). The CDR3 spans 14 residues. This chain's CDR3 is CASSFQGSTDTQYF. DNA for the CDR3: TGTGCCAGCAGCTTTCAGGGAAGCACAGATACGCAGTATTTT.

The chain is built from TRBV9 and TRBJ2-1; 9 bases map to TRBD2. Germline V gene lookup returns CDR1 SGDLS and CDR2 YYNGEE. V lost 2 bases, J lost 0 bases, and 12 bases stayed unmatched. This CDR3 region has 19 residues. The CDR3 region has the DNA TGTGCCAGCAGCGTCGAGCTAGCGGGAACGTCGAGCTCCTACAATGAGCAGTTCTTC. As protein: CASSVELAGTSSSYNEQFF.

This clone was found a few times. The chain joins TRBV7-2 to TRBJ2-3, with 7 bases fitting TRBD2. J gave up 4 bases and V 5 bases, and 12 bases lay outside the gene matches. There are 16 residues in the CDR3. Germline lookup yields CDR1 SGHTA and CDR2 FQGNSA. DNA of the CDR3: TGTGCCAGCAGCCCCTCATTGGCGGGAGTATCAGATACGCAGTATTTT. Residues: CASSPSLAGVSDTQYF.

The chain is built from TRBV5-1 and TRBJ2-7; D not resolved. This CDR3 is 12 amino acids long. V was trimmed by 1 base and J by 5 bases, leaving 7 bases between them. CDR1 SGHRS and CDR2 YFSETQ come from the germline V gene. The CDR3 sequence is CASSLLGHEQYF. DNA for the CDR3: TGCGCCAGCAGCTTGTTGGGCCACGAGCAGTACTTC.

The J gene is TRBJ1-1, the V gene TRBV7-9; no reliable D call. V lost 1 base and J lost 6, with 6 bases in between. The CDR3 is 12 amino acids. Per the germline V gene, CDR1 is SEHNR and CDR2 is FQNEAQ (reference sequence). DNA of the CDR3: TGTGCCAGCAGCTTAGTAGAGTCTGAAGCTTTCTTT. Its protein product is CASSLVESEAFF.

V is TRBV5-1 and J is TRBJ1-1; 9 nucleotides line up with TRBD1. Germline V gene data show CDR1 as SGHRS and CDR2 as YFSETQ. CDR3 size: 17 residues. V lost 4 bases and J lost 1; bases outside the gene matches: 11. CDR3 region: CASSKTPGQGSNTEAFF. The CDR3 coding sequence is TGCGCCAGCAGCAAAACCCCGGGACAGGGATCGAACACTGAAGCTTTCTTT.

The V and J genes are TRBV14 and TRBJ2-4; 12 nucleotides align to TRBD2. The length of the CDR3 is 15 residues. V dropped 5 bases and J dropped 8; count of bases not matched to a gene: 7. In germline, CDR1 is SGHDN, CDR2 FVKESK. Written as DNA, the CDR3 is TGTGCCAGCAGCGAACTAGCGGGAGGTGGATACATTCAGTACTTC. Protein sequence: CASSELAGGGYIQYF.

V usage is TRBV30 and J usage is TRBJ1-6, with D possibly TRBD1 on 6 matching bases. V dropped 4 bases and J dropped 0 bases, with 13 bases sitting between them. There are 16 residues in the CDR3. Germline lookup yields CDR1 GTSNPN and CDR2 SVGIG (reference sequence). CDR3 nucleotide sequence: TGTGCCTGGAACCCCGACAGGAGCTCCTATAATTCACCCCTCCACTTT. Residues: CAWNPDRSSYNSPLHF.

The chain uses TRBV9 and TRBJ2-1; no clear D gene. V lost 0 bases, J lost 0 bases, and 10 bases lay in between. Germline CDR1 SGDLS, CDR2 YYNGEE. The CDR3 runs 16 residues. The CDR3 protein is CASSVVSVSSYNEQFF. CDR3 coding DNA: TGTGCCAGCAGCGTAGTAAGCGTTAGCTCCTACAATGAGCAGTTCTTC. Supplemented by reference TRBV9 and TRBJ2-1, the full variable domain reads DSGVTQTPKHLITATGQRVTLRCSPRSGDLSVYWYQQSLDQGLQFLIQYYNGEERAKGNILERFSAQQFPDLHSELNLSSLELGDSALYFCASSVVSVSSYNEQFFGPGTRLTVL.

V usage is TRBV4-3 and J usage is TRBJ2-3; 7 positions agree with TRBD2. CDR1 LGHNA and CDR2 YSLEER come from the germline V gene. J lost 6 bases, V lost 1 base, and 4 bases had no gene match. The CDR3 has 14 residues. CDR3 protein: CASSQGRLADTQYF. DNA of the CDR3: TGCGCCAGCAGCCAAGGACGACTAGCCGATACGCAGTATTTT.